These 21 T cell receptor beta chains were all obtained from the same sample, sequenced in a study of identical twins (TCRdb year 2016). Libraries were made using 5' RACE. Sequencing used an Illumina HiSeq 2000. The public reads were run again by TCRdb, first through fastp at Q25 and then through MiXCR, and only productive beta chains were kept. When rows share a CDR3 protein, they turn into one entry using the most common DNA and genes. For this sample the table gives 1.5 million to 2 million distinct CDR3 sequences, of which about 32% were detected only once. The ten largest clones capture over 0.25% of the sample. Sequenced sample: cord blood. Receptors originate from a newborn girl in good health.

The chain combines TRBV12-3 or TRBV12-4 with TRBJ2-1; tentative D call: TRBD1 (5 bases). This CDR3 region has 15 residues. Trimming stripped 7 bases from V and 5 bases from J, with 18 bases between. CDR3 DNA sequence: TGTGCCAGCACCATTTCCGACAGCAGGGACAATGAGCAGTTCTTC. Amino acid sequence: CASTISDSRDNEQFF.

The chain employs TRBV5-1 and TRBJ2-7; D gene ambiguous. This CDR3 region has 10 residues. The V end lost 6 bases, the J end lost 4 bases, and 5 bases lay between the germline ends. The germline V gene encodes CDR1 SGHRS and CDR2 YFSETQ. The CDR3 DNA reads as TGCGCCAGCAACGATTACGAGCAGTACTTC. Its translation is CASNDYEQYF.

As to this clonotype: At one of its ends the junction is not consistent with the germline gene, which may arise from a read error. V usage is TRBV20-1 and J usage is TRBJ2-3; no definite D call. Germline V gene lookup returns CDR1 DFQATT and CDR2 SNEGSKA (reference sequence). This CDR3 region has 14 residues. CDR3 DNA: TGCAGTGCTAGAGATCTCAGAGAGACCAATACGCGGTATTTT. It specifies CSARDLRETNTRYF.

The chain uses TRBV4-1 and TRBJ2-7; tentatively, D is TRBD2 (6 bases). This CDR3 has 12 amino acids. V was trimmed by 6 bases and J by 7 bases, leaving 13 bases between them. The germline gives CDR1 MGHRA, CDR2 YSYEKL. CDR3 in amino acids: CASRTRYNEQYF. CDR3 coding DNA: TGCGCCAGCAGGACTAGGTACAATGAGCAGTACTTC.

The J gene is TRBJ2-4, the V gene TRBV10-3; 8 nucleotides line up with TRBD1. The J call is doubtful: the DNA matches TRBJ2-7 better. CDR1 ENHRY and CDR2 SYGVKD come from the germline V gene. The CDR3 length is 14 residues. The DNA for the CDR3 is TGTGCCATGGCAGCAGGGGGCCGCTCCTACGAGCAGTACTTC. Amino acids: CAMAAGGRSYEQYF.

V gene TRBV7-9 combines with J gene TRBJ1-2, with 8 positions matching TRBD1. CDR1 is SEHNR, CDR2 FQNEAQ, per germline (reference sequence). Unmatched junction bases numbered 11, after V lost 1 base and J lost 4 bases. The CDR3 runs to 17 residues. The CDR3 here is CASSLEPLDRDRYGYTF. In nucleotides, the CDR3 is TGTGCCAGCAGCTTAGAACCCCTGGACAGGGACCGCTATGGCTACACCTTC. Full variable domain (outside the CDR3, taken from reference TRBV7-9 and TRBJ1-2): DTGVSQNPRHKITKRGQNVTFRCDPISEHNRLYWYRQTLGQGPEFLTYFQNEAQLEKSRLLSDRFSAERPKGSFSTLEIQRTEQGDSAMYLCASSLEPLDRDRYGYTFGSGTRLTVV.

Written as DNA, the CDR3 is TGTGCCAGCAGCTTTCCGGTCGGGGGGCGTGAAAAACTGTTTTTT. Its translation: CASSFPVGGREKLFF. This chain connects TRBV12-3 or TRBV12-4 to TRBJ1-4; TRBD1 is a possible D gene (6 bases). The CDR3 covers 15 residues. Trimming removed 6 bases from V and 7 bases from J, with 18 bases in between.

A few counts support this clonotype. This chain connects TRBV5-1 to TRBJ2-3; 9 nucleotides line up with TRBD1. The CDR3 spans 15 residues. Germline V gene lookup returns CDR1 SGHRS and CDR2 YFSETQ. J gave up 3 bases and V 2 bases, and 4 bases lay outside the gene matches. The CDR3 DNA reads as TGCGCCAGCAGCTTCTACAGGGGGCTAACAGATACGCAGTATTTT. Its translation: CASSFYRGLTDTQYF.

This clonotype came up a few times. This rearrangement joins TRBV20-1 to TRBJ2-1, with TRBD2 identical over 8 bases. V gave up 5 bases and J gave up 6 bases; unmatched junction bases: 6. The CDR3 spans 13 residues. Germline V CDR1 and CDR2: DFQATT, SNEGSKA (reference sequence). The CDR3 loop is CSASGGRINEQFF. In DNA form, the CDR3 reads TGCAGTGCTTCGGGGGGGCGGATCAATGAGCAGTTCTTC.

Only a few counts were recorded for this clonotype. The chain joins TRBV25-1 to TRBJ2-7; D perhaps matches TRBD1 (6 bases). Germline V gives CDR1 MGHDK, CDR2 SYGVNS. Trimming left V 7 bases short and J 1 base short, with 17 bases between. This CDR3 has 15 amino acids. CDR3: CASTFRGRGSYEQYF. The CDR3 DNA reads as TGTGCCAGCACCTTCCGGGGCAGGGGTTCCTACGAGCAGTACTTC.

This clonotype was seen only a few times. This chain joins TRBV7-6 and TRBJ1-2; D perhaps matches TRBD1 (6 bases). Germline values: CDR1 SGHVS, CDR2 FNYEAQ. V shed 1 base and J shed 0 bases, with 18 bases lying between them. The CDR3 length is 18 residues. CDR3 bases: TGTGCCAGCAGCTTAGGGGCTTTCTGGACAGCTCCTAACTATGGCTACACCTTC. As protein: CASSLGAFWTAPNYGYTF.

The chain employs TRBV27 and TRBJ2-7; no firm D call. CDR3 length equals 12 residues. Trimming removed 6 bases at V and 0 bases at J, with 6 bases between. Germline V gene data show CDR1 as MNHEY and CDR2 as SMNVEV (reference sequence). In nucleotides, the CDR3 is TGTGCCAGCAGGTGGGGCTCCTACGAGCAGTACTTC. It codes for CASRWGSYEQYF.

This clonotype has only a few counts. The chain links TRBV20-1 to TRBJ2-1, with a tentative D call TRBD2 (6 bases). Trimming left V 7 bases short and J 6 bases short, with 22 bases between. The CDR3 loop spans 15 amino acids. Germline V gives CDR1 DFQATT, CDR2 SNEGSKA (reference sequence). In DNA, the CDR3 is TGCAGTGTTAAACAAGGGACTGCAAGGACCAATGAGCAGTTCTTC. This translates into CSVKQGTARTNEQFF.

The chain links TRBV4-2 to TRBJ2-7, with 8 nucleotides matching TRBD2. The CDR3 runs to 19 residues. CDR1 LGHNA and CDR2 YNFKEQ come from the germline V gene. The junction had 13 bases not matched to a gene; V was cut back by 0 bases and J by 0 bases. The CDR3 region has the DNA TGTGCCAGCAGCCAAGATCAGGGGAGTAGCGGGACCAGCTCCTACGAGCAGTACTTC. Translated: CASSQDQGSSGTSSYEQYF.

This clonotype was observed a handful of times. The V and J genes are TRBV5-1 and TRBJ2-5; 8 bases fit TRBD1. With V trimmed by 3 bases and J by 4 bases, 8 bases remained unmatched. The CDR3 is 15 amino acids. Germline loops: CDR1 SGHRS, CDR2 YFSETQ. The CDR3 protein is CASSSSDRGRETQYF. DNA of the CDR3: TGCGCCAGCAGCTCCTCAGACAGGGGTAGAGAGACCCAGTACTTC.

The V gene is TRBV6-6, the J gene TRBJ2-7; TRBD1 matches at 8 bases. V lost 5 bases to trimming and J lost 3 bases; unmatched junction nucleotides: 6. Germline V CDR1 and CDR2: MNHNY, SVGAGI (reference sequence). The CDR3 has 14 amino acids. CDR3 in DNA: TGTGCCAGCAGTGCCCAACAGGGGGACTACGAGCAGTACTTC. Protein product: CASSAQQGDYEQYF.

The chain joins TRBV10-3 to TRBJ1-3; D is unclear. The CDR3 is 15 residues long. Germline V CDR1 and CDR2: ENHRY, SYGVKD. Trimming removed 6 bases from V and 0 bases from J, with 12 bases in between. In DNA form, the CDR3 reads TGTGCCATCAGCGGTCCCGGGGACTCTGGAAACACCATATATTTT. Translation: CAISGPGDSGNTIYF.

The chain couples TRBV20-1 to TRBJ1-2; the D is unclear. Germline values: CDR1 DFQATT, CDR2 SNEGSKA (reference sequence). The CDR3 has 15 amino acids. V was trimmed by 3 bases and J by 5 bases, leaving 19 bases between them. CDR3 protein: CSASDGPRGSYGYTF. As DNA, the CDR3 is TGCAGTGCTAGCGATGGACCCCGAGGGTCTTATGGCTACACCTTC.

This chain's CDR3 is CASSYSGRGSKSNEQYF. The CDR3 nucleotides are TGTGCCAGCAGTTACTCCGGGAGAGGATCAAAGAGCAATGAGCAGTACTTC. The chain couples TRBV6-5 to TRBJ2-7, with D maybe TRBD2 (6 bases). Germline lookup yields CDR1 MNHEY and CDR2 SVGAGI. The germline V and J ends were trimmed by 0 bases and 7 bases, with 22 bases remaining between them. The CDR3 extends over 17 amino acids.

J is TRBJ1-2 and V is TRBV27, with TRBD1 matching 8 bases. CDR3 length: 16 amino acids. Germline lookup yields CDR1 MNHEY and CDR2 SMNVEV (reference sequence). J gave up 3 bases and V 7 bases, and 13 bases lay outside the gene matches. The CDR3 sequence is CASTTMPGGEYYGYTF. DNA for the CDR3: TGTGCCAGCACTACCATGCCAGGGGGCGAATACTATGGCTACACCTTC.

This clonotype has just a few counts. This chain links TRBV27 with TRBJ2-1; 7 positions match TRBD2. V shed 5 bases, J shed 9 bases, and the junction held 10 bases outside the gene matches. From germline, CDR1 is MNHEY and CDR2 SMNVEV (reference sequence). The CDR3 sequence is 14 residues long. The CDR3 loop reads CASSIQGLVGEQFF. The CDR3 nucleotides read TGTGCCAGCAGTATCCAAGGACTAGTGGGTGAGCAGTTCTTC.